A single sample is the source of the 18 T cell receptor beta chains below, sequenced in a study of post-analysis software for immune sequencing data. Broader study findings: Roughly five TRBV segments appeared more often in patients than in controls, and TRBV5-6, TRBV5-1 and TRBV20-1 were among these.

Presence of unique molecular identifiers characterized the TCR beta cDNA libraries. TCRdb fed the PCR reads into MiXCR, producing one record per CDR3 protein. The sample consists of some 890,000 distinct CDR3 sequences, approximately 53% of them appearing once. These TCRs are of unknown antigen specificity. The material sequenced was blood. These receptors were collected from a girl aged 5 to 17 with multiple sclerosis.

This chain uses TRBV20-1 with TRBJ2-5; either TRBD1 or TRBD2 may fit D (5 bases each). V dropped 5 bases and J dropped 5 bases, with 18 bases sitting between them. The CDR3 consists of 14 residues. Germline V gene lookup returns CDR1 DFQATT and CDR2 SNEGSKA (reference sequence). The DNA for the CDR3 is TGCAGTGCTCTGGCGGGCCTAGCAGGGGAGACCCAGTACTTC. Translation: CSALAGLAGETQYF.

The chain employs TRBV6-5 and TRBJ1-2; D unclear. This CDR3 region has 14 residues. From germline, CDR1 is MNHEY and CDR2 SVGAGI. V lost 5 bases to trimming and J lost 2 bases, with 12 bases between them. CDR3 region: CASSPSDQNYGYTF. The CDR3 DNA reads TGTGCCAGCAGTCCTTCCGACCAGAACTATGGCTACACCTTC.

The rearrangement links TRBV10-3 to TRBJ2-7, with 8 bases that match TRBD1. V was clipped by 6 bases and J by 6 bases; unmatched bases: 7. The CDR3 length is 13 residues. The germline V gene encodes CDR1 ENHRY and CDR2 SYGVKD. The CDR3 nucleotides are TGTGCCATCAGGGACAGGGCCCTCTCCGAGCAGTACTTC. It translates to CAIRDRALSEQYF.

The chain's CDR3 is CSAIGTSYYEQYF. As DNA, the CDR3 is TGCAGTGCCATCGGGACATCTTACTACGAGCAGTACTTC. The chain uses TRBV20-1 and TRBJ2-7; D perhaps matches TRBD1 (6 bases). The CDR3 is made up of 13 amino acids. Per germline, CDR1 DFQATT and CDR2 SNEGSKA (reference sequence). V lost 6 bases, J lost 3 bases, and 15 bases lay in between.

This clonotype has only a few counts. The chain has TRBV12-3 or TRBV12-4 and TRBJ2-1, with D unclear. This CDR3 is 19 amino acids long. The V end lost 4 bases, the J end lost 1 base, and 23 bases lay between the germline ends. CDR3 in amino acids: CASSWPSESVGRSYNEQFF. CDR3 in DNA: TGTGCCAGCAGTTGGCCCTCAGAATCAGTAGGGCGATCCTACAATGAGCAGTTCTTC.

This clonotype has a handful of counts. The rearrangement uses TRBV11-2 and TRBJ2-1; D gene unclear. V was trimmed by 1 base and J by 7 bases, leaving 8 bases between them. The CDR3 extends over 13 amino acids. Per the germline V gene, CDR1 is SGHAT and CDR2 is FQNNGV. The CDR3 sequence: CASSLASSNEQFF. CDR3 DNA sequence: TGTGCCAGCAGCTTAGCCAGCAGTAATGAGCAGTTCTTC.

This chain connects TRBV6-1 to TRBJ2-6; 8 bases fit TRBD1. Losses at the gene ends were 5 bases for V and 4 bases for J; bases not matched to a gene: 10. The CDR3 is 17 amino acids. Germline CDR1 is MNHNS and CDR2 is SASEGT. The CDR3 is CASSPRTGLTGANVLTF. CDR3 DNA: TGTGCCAGCAGTCCTAGGACAGGGCTCACCGGGGCCAACGTCCTGACTTTC.

The V call is TRBV12-3 or TRBV12-4, the J call TRBJ1-1; possibly TRBD1 for D (5 bases). Trimming stripped 2 bases from V and 1 base from J, with 8 bases between. This CDR3 region has 14 residues. The chain's CDR3 is CASSLMGGNTEAFF. The CDR3, as DNA: TGTGCCAGCAGTTTAATGGGGGGGAACACTGAAGCTTTCTTT.

The chain links TRBV12-3 or TRBV12-4 to TRBJ2-5; 13 nucleotides align to TRBD2. The CDR3 covers 17 residues. The V gene end was trimmed by 5 bases and the J gene end by 5 bases; junction bases not matched to a gene: 11. The CDR3 DNA follows: TGTGCCAGCAGTCCAGGACTAGCGGGGGCAACCCCCGAGACCCAGTACTTC. Translating gives CASSPGLAGATPETQYF.

The rearrangement uses TRBV3-1 and TRBJ2-7; 8 bases map to TRBD2. Germline CDR1 reads LGHDT; CDR2 reads YNNKEL (reference sequence). The length of the CDR3 is 16 residues. J gave up 0 bases and V 1 base, and 5 bases lay outside the gene matches. The CDR3 region is CASSQAGGPSSYEQYF. The DNA for the CDR3 is TGTGCCAGCAGCCAAGCGGGGGGGCCGAGCTCCTACGAGCAGTACTTC.

The V call is TRBV10-2, the J call TRBJ2-3, with 9 positions matching TRBD2. CDR1 is WSHSY, CDR2 SAAADI, per germline. The CDR3 extends over 16 amino acids. V lost 4 bases and J lost 2; bases outside the gene matches: 7. CDR3 in amino acids: CASSVSGGANTDTQYF. In DNA form, the CDR3 reads TGCGCCAGCAGTGTTAGCGGGGGAGCCAACACAGATACGCAGTATTTT.

This chain joins TRBV29-1 and TRBJ2-1; no definite D call. The CDR3 consists of 11 residues. Germline lookup yields CDR1 SQVTM and CDR2 ANQGSEA. V lost 6 bases and J lost 1, with 4 bases in between. CDR3 loop: CSVPSYNEQFF. DNA for the CDR3: TGCAGCGTCCCTTCCTACAATGAGCAGTTCTTC.

The chain employs TRBV7-8 and TRBJ2-1; D gene uncertain. Germline loops: CDR1 SGHVS, CDR2 FQNEAQ. The CDR3 is 11 amino acids. Between the trimmed V and J ends, which lost 0 bases and 11 bases, there was a span of 5 bases. The CDR3 DNA sequence: TGTGCCAGCAGCTTAGCGGGCCAGCAGTTCTTC. Amino acid sequence: CASSLAGQQFF.

This clonotype was seen more than once but under ten times. The rearrangement joins TRBV7-9 to TRBJ2-7, with D possibly TRBD1 on 6 matching bases. CDR3 length: 14 amino acids. Germline CDR1 SEHNR, CDR2 FQNEAQ (reference sequence). V dropped 2 bases and J dropped 3 bases, with 11 bases sitting between them. The DNA of the CDR3 is TGTGCCAGCAGCTTATTGGGGGCCAGCTACGAGCAGTACTTC. This encodes CASSLLGASYEQYF.

This chain uses TRBV20-1 with TRBJ2-7, with unresolved D. CDR3 size: 12 residues. Germline CDR1 reads DFQATT; CDR2 reads SNEGSKA (reference sequence). The ends were cut back, 4 bases at V and 4 bases at J, with 11 bases in the middle. CDR3 residues: CSANPSRYEQYF. The DNA of the CDR3 is TGCAGTGCTAATCCTAGTAGGTACGAGCAGTACTTC.

Only one count was recorded for this clonotype. In nucleotides, the CDR3 is TGTGCCAGCAGCTTGATCGGGAGGTCCAATGAGCAGTTCTTC. Translation: CASSLIGRSNEQFF. The genes are TRBV6-6 and TRBJ2-1, with 7 bases lining up with TRBD2. J lost 6 bases, V lost 6 bases, and 8 bases had no gene match. This CDR3 contains 14 residues. CDR1 is MNHNY and CDR2 is SVGAGI in the germline V gene (reference sequence).

The genes are TRBV3-1 and TRBJ2-7; 11 bases are a match to TRBD2. With V trimmed by 1 base and J by 0 bases, 8 bases remained unmatched. The CDR3 sequence is 18 residues long. From germline, CDR1 is LGHDT and CDR2 YNNKEL (reference sequence). The CDR3 region has the DNA TGTGCCAGCAGCCAAGTAAAGCAGGGACTAGCGGTCTCCTACGAGCAGTACTTC. It specifies CASSQVKQGLAVSYEQYF.

This chain connects TRBV24-1 to TRBJ2-1; TRBD1 matches at 8 bases. The V gene end was trimmed by 4 bases and the J gene end by 4 bases; junction bases not matched to a gene: 5. CDR3 size: 15 residues. The germline V gene encodes CDR1 KGHDR and CDR2 SFDVKD. The CDR3 reads CATSDSGQAYNEQFF. CDR3 nucleotide sequence: TGTGCCACCAGTGACTCGGGACAGGCTTACAATGAGCAGTTCTTC.